Sequencing of this T cell receptor (beta chain) was carried out in a study of beta chain features in type 1 diabetes. Study at large: There was similarity between patients and healthy donors in age, gender and cell yields. Overall study results and limits: VDJ junctions from patients with type 1 diabetes contained fewer insertions and more deletions. Shorter TCRB CDR3s, moderately but significantly so, were found in Type 1 diabetes patients in all four CD4+ subsets.

This clone has more than one count but fewer than ten. Its target is unknown. Expressed TCRB transcripts were sequenced because the isolated RNA had all been reverse transcribed beforehand. The table came from immunoSEQ multiplex PCR; TCRdb's copy has only in-frame clones and leaves some out. The sample has more than 550,000 clones, roughly 13% seen once; the top ten hold around 0.04%. Trimming left V 1 base short and J 3 bases short, with 12 bases between. CDR3 length: 15 residues. Germline V gene lookup returns CDR1 LGHNA and CDR2 YNFKEQ. The specimen sequenced was naive CD4+ T cells from blood. The chain uses TRBV4-2 and TRBJ1-1; no definite D call. The TCR was taken from a man aged 18 to 29 with type 1 diabetes. CDR3 nucleotides: TGTGCCAGCAGCCAAGGGGAGGGTAGGGACACTGAAGCTTTCTTT. Encoded protein: CASSQGEGRDTEAFF.